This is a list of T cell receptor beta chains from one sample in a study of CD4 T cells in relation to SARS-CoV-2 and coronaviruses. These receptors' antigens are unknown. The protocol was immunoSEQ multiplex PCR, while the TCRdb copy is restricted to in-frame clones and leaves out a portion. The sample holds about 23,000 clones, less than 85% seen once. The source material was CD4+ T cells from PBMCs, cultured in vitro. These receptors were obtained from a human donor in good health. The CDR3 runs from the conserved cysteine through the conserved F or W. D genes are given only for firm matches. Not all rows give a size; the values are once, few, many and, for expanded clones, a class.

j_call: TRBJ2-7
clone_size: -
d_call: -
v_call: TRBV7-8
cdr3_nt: TGTGCCAGCAGCGCGGGGACAATCTCCTACGAGCAGTACTTC
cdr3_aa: CASSAGTISYEQYF

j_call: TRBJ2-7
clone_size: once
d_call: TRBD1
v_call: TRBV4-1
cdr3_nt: TGCGCCAGCAGACCGACGCCCGGGACAGTTTTCCACGAGCAGTACTTC
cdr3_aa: CASRPTPGTVFHEQYF

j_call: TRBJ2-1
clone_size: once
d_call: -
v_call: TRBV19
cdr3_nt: TGTGCCAGTAGCACCCCGGGACTTATCTACAATGAGCAGTTCTTC
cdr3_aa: CASSTPGLIYNEQFF

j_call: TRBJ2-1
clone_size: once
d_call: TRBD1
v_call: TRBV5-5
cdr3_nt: TGTGCCAGCAGCTTGTGGCAGGGGGCAAACAATGAGCAGTTCTTC
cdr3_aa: CASSLWQGANNEQFF

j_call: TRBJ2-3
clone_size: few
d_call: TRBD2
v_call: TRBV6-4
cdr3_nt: TGTGCCAGCAGTGCGGGAGGGCCCACAGATACGCAGTATTTT
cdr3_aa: CASSAGGPTDTQYF

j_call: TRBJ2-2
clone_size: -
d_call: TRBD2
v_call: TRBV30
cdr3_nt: TGTGCCTGGAGCGGACTAGCGGGATCGTCCGGGGAGCTGTTTTTT
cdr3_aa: CAWSGLAGSSGELFF

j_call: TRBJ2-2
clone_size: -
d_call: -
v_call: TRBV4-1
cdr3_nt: TGCGCCAGCAGTTTCAGCGGACAAGTCCTGAACACCGGGGAGCTGTTTTTT
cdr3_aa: CASSFSGQVLNTGELFF

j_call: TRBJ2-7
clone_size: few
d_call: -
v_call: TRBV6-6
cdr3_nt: TGTGCCAGCAGGCAAACAGGGTCGGAGCAGTACTTC
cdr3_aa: CASRQTGSEQYF

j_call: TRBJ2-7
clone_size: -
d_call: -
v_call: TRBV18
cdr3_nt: TGTGCCAGCTCACTTGGGACCGTCTACGAGCAGTACTTC
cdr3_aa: CASSLGTVYEQYF

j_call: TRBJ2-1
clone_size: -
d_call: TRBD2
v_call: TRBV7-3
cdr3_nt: TGTGCCAGCAGCTTAAGTGGCGGGAGTGGCAATGAGCAGTTCTTC
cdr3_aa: CASSLSGGSGNEQFF

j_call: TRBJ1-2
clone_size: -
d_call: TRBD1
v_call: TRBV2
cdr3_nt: TGTGCCAGCACCGTCTTTGGACAGGTCCCCTATGGCTACACCTTC
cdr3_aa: CASTVFGQVPYGYTF

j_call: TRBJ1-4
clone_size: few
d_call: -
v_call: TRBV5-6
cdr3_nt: TGTGCCAGCAGCTACGGGTATAATGAAAAACTGTTTTTT
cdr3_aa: CASSYGYNEKLFF

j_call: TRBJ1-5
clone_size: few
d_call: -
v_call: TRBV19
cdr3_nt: TGTGCCAGTAGTCCCAGGCCGCAGGGGAATCAGCCCCAGCATTTT
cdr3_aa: CASSPRPQGNQPQHF

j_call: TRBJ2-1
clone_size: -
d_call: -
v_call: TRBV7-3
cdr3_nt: TGTGCCAGCAGCCTGGACCGAGGTCGCAATGAGCAGTTCTTC
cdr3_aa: CASSLDRGRNEQFF

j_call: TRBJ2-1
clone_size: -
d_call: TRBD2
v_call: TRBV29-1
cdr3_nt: TGCAGCGTTCTAAAGTTAGCGGGAGGATGGTTGGGTGAGCAGTTCTTC
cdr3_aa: CSVLKLAGGWLGEQFF

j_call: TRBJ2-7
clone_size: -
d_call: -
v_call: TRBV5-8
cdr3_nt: TGTGCCAGCAGCTTGTTTGAGTCGCAGTACTTC
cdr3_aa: CASSLFESQYF

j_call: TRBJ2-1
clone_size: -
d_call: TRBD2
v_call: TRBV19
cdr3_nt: TGTGCCAGTAGTATTAGTGGAGCGGGAGTTTGGTACAATGAGCAGTTCTTC
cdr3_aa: CASSISGAGVWYNEQFF

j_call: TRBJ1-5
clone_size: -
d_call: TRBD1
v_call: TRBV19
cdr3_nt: TGTGCCAGTAGTGACCAAGGACAGGCAAGCAATCAGCCCCAGCATTTT
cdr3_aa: CASSDQGQASNQPQHF

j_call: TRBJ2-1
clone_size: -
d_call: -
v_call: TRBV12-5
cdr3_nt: TGTGCTAGTGGTTTGGTACCCCGATGGGACAGCCGGGAGGCTCCCACTAACTACAATGAGCAGTTCTTC
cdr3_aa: CASGLVPRWDSREAPTNYNEQFF

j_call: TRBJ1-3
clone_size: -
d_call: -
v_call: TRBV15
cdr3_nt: TGTGCCACCAGCCGGGACGTTGGAAACACCATATATTTT
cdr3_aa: CATSRDVGNTIYF

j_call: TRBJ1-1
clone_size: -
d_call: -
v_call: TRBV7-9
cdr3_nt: TGTGCCAGCAGCCACGACGGCACTGAAGCTTTCTTT
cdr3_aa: CASSHDGTEAFF

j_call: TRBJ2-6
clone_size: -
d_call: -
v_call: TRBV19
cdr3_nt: TGTGCCAGTTCATTCTCAGGGGCCAACGTCCTGACTTTC
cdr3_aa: CASSFSGANVLTF

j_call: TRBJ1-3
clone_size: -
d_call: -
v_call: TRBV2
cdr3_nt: TGTGCCAGCAGTGAAGCCGAGGTTTCTGGAAACACCATATATTTT
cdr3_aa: CASSEAEVSGNTIYF

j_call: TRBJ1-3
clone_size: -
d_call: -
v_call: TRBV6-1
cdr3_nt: TGTGCCAGCAGTGCTCTGGGGGAGACAATCTCTGGAAACACCATATATTTT
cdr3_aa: CASSALGETISGNTIYF

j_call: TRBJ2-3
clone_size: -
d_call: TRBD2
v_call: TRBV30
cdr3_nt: TGTGCCTGGACCGGGGGGTCCGATACGCAGTATTTT
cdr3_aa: CAWTGGSDTQYF

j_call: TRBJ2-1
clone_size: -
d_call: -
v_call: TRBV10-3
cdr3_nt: TGTGCCATCAGTGAAACCAGGGGAACCTACAATGAGCAGTTCTTC
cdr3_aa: CAISETRGTYNEQFF

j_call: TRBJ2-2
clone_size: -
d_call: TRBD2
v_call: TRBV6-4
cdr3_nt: TGTGCCAGCAGTGTAAATAGCGGGAGCACCGGGGAGCTGTTTTTT
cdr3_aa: CASSVNSGSTGELFF

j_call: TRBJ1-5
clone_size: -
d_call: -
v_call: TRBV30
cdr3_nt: TGTGCCTGGAACACGAGGGGCAATCAGCCCCAGCATTTT
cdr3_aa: CAWNTRGNQPQHF

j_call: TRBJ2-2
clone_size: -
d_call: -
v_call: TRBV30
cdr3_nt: TGTGCCTCGAAGGGGAAGAACACCGGGGAGCTGTTTTTT
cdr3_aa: CASKGKNTGELFF

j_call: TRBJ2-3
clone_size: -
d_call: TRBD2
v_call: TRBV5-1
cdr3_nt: TGCGCCAGCAGCGCCCTAGCGGGGGGCACAGATACGCAGTATTTT
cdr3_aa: CASSALAGGTDTQYF

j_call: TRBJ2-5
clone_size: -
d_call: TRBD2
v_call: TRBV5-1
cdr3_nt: TGCGCCAGCAGCATCGGACTAGCGGGAGGACAGAAGTACCAAGAGACCCAGTACTTC
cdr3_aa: CASSIGLAGGQKYQETQYF

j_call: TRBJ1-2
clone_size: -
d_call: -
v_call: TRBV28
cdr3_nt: TGTGCCAGCGGTTTAGGGGACTATGGCTACACCTTC
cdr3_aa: CASGLGDYGYTF

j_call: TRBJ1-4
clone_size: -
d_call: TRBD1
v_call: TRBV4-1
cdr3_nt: TGCGCCAGCAGCCAAGTATTCGGCAGGGGGACTACTAATGAAAAACTGTTTTTT
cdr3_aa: CASSQVFGRGTTNEKLFF

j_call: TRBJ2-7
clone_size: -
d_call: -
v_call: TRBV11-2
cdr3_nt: TGTGCCAGCAGCCCAGGAAAGTCCGAGCAGTACTTC
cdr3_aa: CASSPGKSEQYF

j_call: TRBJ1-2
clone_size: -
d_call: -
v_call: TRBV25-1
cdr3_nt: TGTGCCAGCAGTGACGGGACGTACTATGGCTACACCTTC
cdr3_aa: CASSDGTYYGYTF

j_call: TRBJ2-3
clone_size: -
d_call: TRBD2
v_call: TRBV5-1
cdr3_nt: TGCGCCAGCAGCTTGTCTCCTAGCGGGAGTACAGATACGCAGTATTTT
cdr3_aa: CASSLSPSGSTDTQYF

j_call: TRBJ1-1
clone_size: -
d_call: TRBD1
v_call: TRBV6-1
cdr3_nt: TGTGCCAGCAGTGAAGGGGACAGGGGGCTGCGTACTGAAGCTTTCTTT
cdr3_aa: CASSEGDRGLRTEAFF

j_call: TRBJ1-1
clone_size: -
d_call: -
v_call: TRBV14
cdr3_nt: TGTGCCAGCAGCCAAGAGCGGCTGGTCGAGCCCACTGAAGCTTTCTTT
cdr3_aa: CASSQERLVEPTEAFF

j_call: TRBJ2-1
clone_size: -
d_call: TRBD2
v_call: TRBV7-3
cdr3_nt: TGTGCCAGCAGCCCTAGCGGGGGGCAATACAATGAGCAGTTCTTC
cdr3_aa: CASSPSGGQYNEQFF

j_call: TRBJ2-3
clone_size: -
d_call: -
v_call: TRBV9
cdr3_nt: TGTGCCAGCAGCATTCGGGATACGCAGTATTTT
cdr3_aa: CASSIRDTQYF

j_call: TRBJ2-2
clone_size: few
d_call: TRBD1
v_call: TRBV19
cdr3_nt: TGTGCCAGTCGGGACAGGAGAAACACCGGGGAGCTGTTTTTT
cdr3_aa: CASRDRRNTGELFF

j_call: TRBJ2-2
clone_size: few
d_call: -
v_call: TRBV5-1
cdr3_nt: TGCGCCAGCAGCCCGACAGGAACCAGTTACACCGGGGAGCTGTTTTTT
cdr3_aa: CASSPTGTSYTGELFF

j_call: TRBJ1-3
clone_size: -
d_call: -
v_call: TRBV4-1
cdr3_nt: TGCGCCAGCAGCCGTGGGGGTCTGGTCCTCTATGGAAACACCATATATTTT
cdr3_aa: CASSRGGLVLYGNTIYF

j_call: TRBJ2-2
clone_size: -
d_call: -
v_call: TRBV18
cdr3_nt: TGTGCCAGCTCACCGCAGGAGAACACCGGGGAGCTGTTTTTT
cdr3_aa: CASSPQENTGELFF

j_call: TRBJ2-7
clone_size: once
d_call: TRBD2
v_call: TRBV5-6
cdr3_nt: TGTGCCAGCAGCTTAAGGACTAGTCGGCACGAGCAGTACTTC
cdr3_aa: CASSLRTSRHEQYF

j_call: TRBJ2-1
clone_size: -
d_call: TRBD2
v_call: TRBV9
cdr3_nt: TGTGCCAGCAGCGTAACCGGGAGCGGGAAGTACAATGAGCAGTTCTTC
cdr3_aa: CASSVTGSGKYNEQFF

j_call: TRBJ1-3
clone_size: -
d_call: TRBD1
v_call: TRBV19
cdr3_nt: TGTGCCAGTAGTGTACTAAAGGGACAGAGCTCTGGAAACACCATATATTTT
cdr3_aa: CASSVLKGQSSGNTIYF

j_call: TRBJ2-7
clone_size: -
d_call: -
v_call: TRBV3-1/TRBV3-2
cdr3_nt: TGTGCCAGCAAAATTAGCGGAGACTACGAGCAGTACTTC
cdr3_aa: CASKISGDYEQYF

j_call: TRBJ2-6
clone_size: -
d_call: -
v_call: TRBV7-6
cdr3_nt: TGTGCCAGCAGCCCTCTAGGAAGCGGGGCCAACGTCCTGACTTTC
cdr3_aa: CASSPLGSGANVLTF

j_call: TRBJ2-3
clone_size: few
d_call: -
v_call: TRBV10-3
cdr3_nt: TGTGCCATCAGTGAGTCGTCCGTTACGGATACGCAGTATTTT
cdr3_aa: CAISESSVTDTQYF

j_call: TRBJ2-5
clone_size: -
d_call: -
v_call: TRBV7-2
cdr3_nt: TGTGCCAGCAGCCCCATGGGGCCCCGGGAGACCCAGTACTTC
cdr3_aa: CASSPMGPRETQYF

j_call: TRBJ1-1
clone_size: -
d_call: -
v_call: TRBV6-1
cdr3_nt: TGTGCCAGCAGTGAAACCGGGGTCACTGAAGCTTTCTTT
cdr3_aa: CASSETGVTEAFF

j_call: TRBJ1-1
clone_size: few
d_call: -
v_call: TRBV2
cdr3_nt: TGTGCCAGCAAACCAGGGTTAGAGAGTGAAGCTTTCTTT
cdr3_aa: CASKPGLESEAFF

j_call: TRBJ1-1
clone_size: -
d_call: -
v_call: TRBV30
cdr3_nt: TGTGCCTGGAGAGGCCGGCTTCGGAACACTGAAGCTTTCTTT
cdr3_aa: CAWRGRLRNTEAFF

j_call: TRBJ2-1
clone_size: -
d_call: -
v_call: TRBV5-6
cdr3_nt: TGTGCCAGCAGCCTCGACAGGCACAATGAGCAGTTCTTC
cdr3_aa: CASSLDRHNEQFF

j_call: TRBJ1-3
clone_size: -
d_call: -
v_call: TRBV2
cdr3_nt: TGTGCCAGCCTGACGACGGGTAAGGCTGGAAACACCATATATTTT
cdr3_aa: CASLTTGKAGNTIYF

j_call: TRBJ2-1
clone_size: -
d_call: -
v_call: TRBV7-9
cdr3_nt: TGTGCCAGCAGGTACAACCTGGCGGGATCCTACAATGAGCAGTTCTTC
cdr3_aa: CASRYNLAGSYNEQFF